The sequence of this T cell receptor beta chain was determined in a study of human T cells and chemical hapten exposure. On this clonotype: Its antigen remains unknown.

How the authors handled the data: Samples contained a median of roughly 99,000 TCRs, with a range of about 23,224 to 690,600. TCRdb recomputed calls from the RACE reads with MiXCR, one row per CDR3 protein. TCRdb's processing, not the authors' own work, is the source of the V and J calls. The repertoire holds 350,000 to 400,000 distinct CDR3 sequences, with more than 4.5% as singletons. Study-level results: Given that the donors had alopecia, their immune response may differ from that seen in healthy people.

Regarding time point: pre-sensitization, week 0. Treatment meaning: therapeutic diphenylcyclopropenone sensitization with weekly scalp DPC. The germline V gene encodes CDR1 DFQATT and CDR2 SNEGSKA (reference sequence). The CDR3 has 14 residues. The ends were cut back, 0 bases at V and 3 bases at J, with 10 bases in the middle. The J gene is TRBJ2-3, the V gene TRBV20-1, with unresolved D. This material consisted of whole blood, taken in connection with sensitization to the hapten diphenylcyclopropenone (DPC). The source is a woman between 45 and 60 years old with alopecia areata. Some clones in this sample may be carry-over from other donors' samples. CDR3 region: CSARDMGSTDTQYF. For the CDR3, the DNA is TGCAGTGCTAGAGATATGGGGTCGACAGATACGCAGTATTTT.